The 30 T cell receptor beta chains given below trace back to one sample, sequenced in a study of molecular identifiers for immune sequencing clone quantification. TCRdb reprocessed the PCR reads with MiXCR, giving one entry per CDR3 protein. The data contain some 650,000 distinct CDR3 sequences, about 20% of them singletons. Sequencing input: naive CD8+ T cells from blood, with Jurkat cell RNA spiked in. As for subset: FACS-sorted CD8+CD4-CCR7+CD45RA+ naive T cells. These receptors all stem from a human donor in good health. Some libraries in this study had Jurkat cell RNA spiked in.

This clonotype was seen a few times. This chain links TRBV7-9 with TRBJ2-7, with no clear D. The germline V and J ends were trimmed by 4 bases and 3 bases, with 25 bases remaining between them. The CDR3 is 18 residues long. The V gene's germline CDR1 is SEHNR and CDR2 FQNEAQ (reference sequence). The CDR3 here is CASSCTNSDLIICYEQYF. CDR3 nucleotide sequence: TGTGCCAGCAGCTGCACGAACAGTGACCTAATTATTTGCTACGAGCAGTACTTC.

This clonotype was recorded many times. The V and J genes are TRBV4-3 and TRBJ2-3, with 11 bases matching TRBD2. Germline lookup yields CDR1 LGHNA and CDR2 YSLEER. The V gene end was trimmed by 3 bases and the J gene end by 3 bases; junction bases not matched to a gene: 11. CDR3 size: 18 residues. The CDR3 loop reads CASSHTPVTSGITDTQYF. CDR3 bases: TGCGCCAGCAGCCACACACCCGTGACTAGCGGGATTACAGATACGCAGTATTTT.

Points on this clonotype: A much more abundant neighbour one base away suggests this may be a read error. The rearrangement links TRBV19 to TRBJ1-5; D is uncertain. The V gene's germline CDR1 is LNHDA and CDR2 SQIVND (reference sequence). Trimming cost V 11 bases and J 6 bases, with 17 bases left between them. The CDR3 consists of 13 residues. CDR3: CAGTTSDFQPQHF. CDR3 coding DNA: TGTGCCGGTACAACGAGCGATTTTCAGCCCCAGCATTTT.

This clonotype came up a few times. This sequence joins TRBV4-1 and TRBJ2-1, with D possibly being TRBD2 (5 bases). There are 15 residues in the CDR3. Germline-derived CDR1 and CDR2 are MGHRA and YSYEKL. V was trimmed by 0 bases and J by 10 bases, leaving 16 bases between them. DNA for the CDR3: TGCGCCAGCAGCCAAGAGGCTAGCCGGACCTTGGAGCAGTTCTTC. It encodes CASSQEASRTLEQFF.

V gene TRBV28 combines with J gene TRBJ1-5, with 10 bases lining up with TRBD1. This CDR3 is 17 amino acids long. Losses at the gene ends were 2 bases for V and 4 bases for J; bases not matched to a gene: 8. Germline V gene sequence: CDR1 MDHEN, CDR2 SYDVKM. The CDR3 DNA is TGTGCCAGCAGTTTAGCCCCCCGGGACAGGGGAAATCAGCCCCAGCATTTT. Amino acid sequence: CASSLAPRDRGNQPQHF.

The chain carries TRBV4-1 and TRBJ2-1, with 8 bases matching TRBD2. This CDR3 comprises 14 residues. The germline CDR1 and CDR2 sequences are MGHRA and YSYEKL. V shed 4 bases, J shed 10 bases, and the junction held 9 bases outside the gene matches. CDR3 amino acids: CASSLRLRGDEQFF. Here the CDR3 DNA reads TGCGCCAGCAGCCTAAGGCTGCGGGGGGACGAGCAGTTCTTC.

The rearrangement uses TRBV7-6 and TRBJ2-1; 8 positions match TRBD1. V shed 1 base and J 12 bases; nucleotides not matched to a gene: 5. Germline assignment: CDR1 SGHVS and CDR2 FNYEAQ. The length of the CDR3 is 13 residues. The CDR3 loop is CASSLGGDRGQFF. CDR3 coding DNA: TGTGCCAGCAGCTTAGGGGGTGACAGGGGGCAGTTCTTC.

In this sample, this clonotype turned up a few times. The CDR3 loop reads CASSSPMLRETQYF. Here the CDR3 DNA reads TGTGCCAGCAGCTCCCCCATGCTGCGGGAGACCCAGTACTTC. V and J are TRBV11-2 and TRBJ2-5; D is unresolved. V was shortened by 4 bases and J by 5 bases, with 14 bases between the two germline ends. The CDR3 covers 14 residues. Germline values: CDR1 SGHAT, CDR2 FQNNGV.

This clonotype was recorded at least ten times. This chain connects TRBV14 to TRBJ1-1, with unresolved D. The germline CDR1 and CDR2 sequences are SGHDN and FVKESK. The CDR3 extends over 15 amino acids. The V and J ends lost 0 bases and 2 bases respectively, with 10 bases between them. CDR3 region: CASSQELGFNTEAFF. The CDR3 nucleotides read TGTGCCAGCAGCCAAGAATTGGGGTTCAACACTGAAGCTTTCTTT.

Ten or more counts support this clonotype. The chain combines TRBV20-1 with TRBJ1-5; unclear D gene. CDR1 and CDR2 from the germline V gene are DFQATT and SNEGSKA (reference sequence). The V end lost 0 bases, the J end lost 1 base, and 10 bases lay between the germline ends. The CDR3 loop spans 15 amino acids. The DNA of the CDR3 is TGCAGTGCTAGAGATCCCGGGAGAAGCAATCAGCCCCAGCATTTT. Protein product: CSARDPGRSNQPQHF.

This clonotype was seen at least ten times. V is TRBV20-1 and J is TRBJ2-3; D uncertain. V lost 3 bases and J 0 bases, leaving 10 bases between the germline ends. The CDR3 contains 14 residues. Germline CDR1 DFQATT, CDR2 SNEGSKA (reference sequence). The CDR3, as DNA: TGCAGTGCTAGGTCGGGCCCGAGCACAGATACGCAGTATTTT. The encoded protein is CSARSGPSTDTQYF.

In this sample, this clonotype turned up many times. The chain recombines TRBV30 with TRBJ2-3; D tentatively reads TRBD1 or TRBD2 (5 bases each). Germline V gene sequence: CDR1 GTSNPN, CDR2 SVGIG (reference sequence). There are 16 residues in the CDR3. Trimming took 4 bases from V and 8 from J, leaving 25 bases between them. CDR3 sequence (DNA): TGTGCCTGGACCGAACGGGACGCGACTCCGTGGGGTACGCAGTATTTT. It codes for CAWTERDATPWGTQYF.

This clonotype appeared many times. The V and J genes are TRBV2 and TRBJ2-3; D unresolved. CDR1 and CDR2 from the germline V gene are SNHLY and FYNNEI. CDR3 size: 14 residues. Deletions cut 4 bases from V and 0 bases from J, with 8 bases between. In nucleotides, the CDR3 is TGTGCCAGCAGTGTTCCCTCTAGCACAGATACGCAGTATTTT. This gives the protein CASSVPSSTDTQYF.

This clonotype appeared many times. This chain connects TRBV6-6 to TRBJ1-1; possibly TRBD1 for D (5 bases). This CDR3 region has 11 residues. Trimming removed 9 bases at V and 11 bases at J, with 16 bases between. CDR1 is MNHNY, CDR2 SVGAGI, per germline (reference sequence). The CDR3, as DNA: TGTGCCAGTTTATATGGGGGTATGGCTTTCTTT. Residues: CASLYGGMAFF.

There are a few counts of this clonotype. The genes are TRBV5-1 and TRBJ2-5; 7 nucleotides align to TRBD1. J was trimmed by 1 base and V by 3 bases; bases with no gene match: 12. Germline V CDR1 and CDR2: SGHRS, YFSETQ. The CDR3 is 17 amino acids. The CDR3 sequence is CASSSLEDRVGQETQYF. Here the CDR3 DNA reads TGCGCCAGCAGCTCCCTTGAAGACAGGGTGGGCCAAGAGACCCAGTACTTC.

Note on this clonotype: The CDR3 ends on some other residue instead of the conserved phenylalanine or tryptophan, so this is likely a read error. The CDR3 is CASSLGQGPPTDTDTQYS. CDR3 nucleotides: TGCGCCAGCAGCCTCGGACAGGGGCCCCCCACCGACACAGATACGCAGTATTCT. This rearrangement joins TRBV4-1 to TRBJ2-3, with 9 positions matching TRBD1. Trimming took 4 bases from V and 2 from J; bases not matched to a gene: 13. This CDR3 is 18 amino acids long. The germline V gene has CDR1 MGHRA and CDR2 YSYEKL.

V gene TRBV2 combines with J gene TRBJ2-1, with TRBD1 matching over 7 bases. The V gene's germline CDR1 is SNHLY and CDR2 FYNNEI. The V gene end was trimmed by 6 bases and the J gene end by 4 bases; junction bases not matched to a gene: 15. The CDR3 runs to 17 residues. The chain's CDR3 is CASRGPGTAHQYNEQFF. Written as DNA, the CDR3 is TGTGCCAGCAGGGGTCCCGGGACAGCACACCAATACAATGAGCAGTTCTTC.

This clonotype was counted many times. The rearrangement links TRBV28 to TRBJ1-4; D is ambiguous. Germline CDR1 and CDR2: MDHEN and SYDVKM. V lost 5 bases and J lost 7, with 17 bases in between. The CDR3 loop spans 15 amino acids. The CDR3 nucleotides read TGTGCCAGCAGTCCAATTCGGAGAGGCCCTGAAAAACTGTTTTTT. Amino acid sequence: CASSPIRRGPEKLFF.

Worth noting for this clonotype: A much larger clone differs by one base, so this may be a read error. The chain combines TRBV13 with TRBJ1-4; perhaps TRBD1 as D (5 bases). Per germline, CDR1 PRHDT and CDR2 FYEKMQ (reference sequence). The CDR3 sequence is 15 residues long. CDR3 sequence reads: CASSIGTLSSEKLSF. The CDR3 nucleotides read TGTGCCAGCAGCATCGGGACCCTGAGTAGTGAAAAACTGTCTTTT.

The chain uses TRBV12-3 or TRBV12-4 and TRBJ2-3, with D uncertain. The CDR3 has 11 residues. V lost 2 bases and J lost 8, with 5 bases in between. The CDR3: CASSLKGTQYF. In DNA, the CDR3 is TGTGCCAGCAGTTTAAAAGGTACGCAGTATTTT.

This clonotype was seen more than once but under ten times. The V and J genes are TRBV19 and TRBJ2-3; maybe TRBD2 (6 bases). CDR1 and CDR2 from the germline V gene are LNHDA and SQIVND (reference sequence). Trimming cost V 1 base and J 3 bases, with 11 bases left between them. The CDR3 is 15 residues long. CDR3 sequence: CASSIGLGVTDTQYF. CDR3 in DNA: TGTGCCAGTAGTATAGGACTAGGGGTGACAGATACGCAGTATTTT.

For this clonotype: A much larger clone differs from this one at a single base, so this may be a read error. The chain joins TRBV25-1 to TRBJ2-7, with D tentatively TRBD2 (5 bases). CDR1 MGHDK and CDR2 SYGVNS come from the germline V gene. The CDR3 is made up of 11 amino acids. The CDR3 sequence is CTSSEGSEQYF. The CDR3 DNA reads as TGTACCAGCAGTGAAGGGAGCGAGCAGTACTTC.

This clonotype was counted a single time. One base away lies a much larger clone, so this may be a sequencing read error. The CDR3 here is CASSHSGQGLYEQYF. The CDR3 nucleotides read TGCGCCAGCAGCCACTCTGGACAGGGTCTCTACGAGCAGTACTTC. J is TRBJ2-7 and V is TRBV4-3; 8 nucleotides match TRBD1. The length of the CDR3 is 15 residues. Trimming cost V 3 bases and J 3 bases; bases outside gene matches: 7. Per germline, CDR1 LGHNA and CDR2 YSLEER.

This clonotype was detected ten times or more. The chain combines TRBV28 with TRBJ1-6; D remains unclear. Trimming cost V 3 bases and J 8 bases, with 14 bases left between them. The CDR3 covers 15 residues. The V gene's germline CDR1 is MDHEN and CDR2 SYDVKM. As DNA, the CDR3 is TGTGCCAGCAGTTTGATACTTTTGAGCGATTCACCCCTCCACTTT. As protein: CASSLILLSDSPLHF.

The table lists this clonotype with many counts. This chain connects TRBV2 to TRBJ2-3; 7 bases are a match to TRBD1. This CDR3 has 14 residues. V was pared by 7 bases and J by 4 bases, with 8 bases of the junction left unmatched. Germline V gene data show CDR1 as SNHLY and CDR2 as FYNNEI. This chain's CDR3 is CASTLTTGPDTQYF. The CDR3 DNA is TGTGCCAGCACTCTTACGACAGGGCCAGATACGCAGTATTTT.

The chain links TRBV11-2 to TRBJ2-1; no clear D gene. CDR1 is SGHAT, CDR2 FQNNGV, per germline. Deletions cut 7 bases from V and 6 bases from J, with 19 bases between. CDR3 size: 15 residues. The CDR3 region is CASNSVLASFNEQFF. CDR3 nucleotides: TGTGCCAGCAATTCAGTGCTTGCCTCGTTCAATGAGCAGTTCTTC.

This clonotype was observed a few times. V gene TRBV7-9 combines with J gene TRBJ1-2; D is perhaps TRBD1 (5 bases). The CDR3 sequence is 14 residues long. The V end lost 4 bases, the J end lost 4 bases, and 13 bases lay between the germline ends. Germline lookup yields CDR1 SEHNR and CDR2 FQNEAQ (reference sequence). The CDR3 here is CASSSDGDVYGYTF. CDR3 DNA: TGTGCCAGCAGCTCAGACGGGGACGTCTATGGCTACACCTTC.

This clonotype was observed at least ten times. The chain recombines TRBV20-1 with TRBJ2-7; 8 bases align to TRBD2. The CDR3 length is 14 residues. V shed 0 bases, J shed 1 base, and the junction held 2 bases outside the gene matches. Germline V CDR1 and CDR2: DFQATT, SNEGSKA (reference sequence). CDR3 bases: TGCAGTGCTAGAGACGGGAGGGAATCCTACGAGCAGTACTTC. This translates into CSARDGRESYEQYF.

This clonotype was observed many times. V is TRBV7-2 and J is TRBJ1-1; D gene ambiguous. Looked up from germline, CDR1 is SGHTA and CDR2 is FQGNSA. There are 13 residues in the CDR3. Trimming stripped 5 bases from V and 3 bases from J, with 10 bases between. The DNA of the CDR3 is TGTGCCAGCAGCGCCGGGATATACACTGAAGCTTTCTTT. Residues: CASSAGIYTEAFF.

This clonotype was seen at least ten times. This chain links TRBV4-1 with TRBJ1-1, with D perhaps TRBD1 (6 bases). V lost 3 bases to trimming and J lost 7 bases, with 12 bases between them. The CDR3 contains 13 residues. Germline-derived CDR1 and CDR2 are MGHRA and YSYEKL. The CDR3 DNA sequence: TGCGCCAGCAGCCACAGACAGGACTATGAAGCTTTCTTT. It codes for CASSHRQDYEAFF.